Sequencing of this T cell receptor beta chain was carried out in a study of CD4 T cells in relation to SARS-CoV-2 and coronaviruses. At the level of the study: After nine to eleven days of antigen culture, PBMC TCR beta CDR3s were sequenced.

Turning to this clone: The antigen remains unidentified.

The CDR3 is 13 amino acids. The germline V gene encodes CDR1 MNHEY and CDR2 SVGAGI. V shed 7 bases, J shed 6 bases, and the junction held 3 bases outside the gene matches. Cryopreserved PBMCs were CD4-enriched, then split into naive and memory cells. The assay was immunoSEQ multiplex PCR, and TCRdb's table has in-frame clones only and misses some. This table holds around 41,000 clones, approximately 84% found once. The specimen sequenced was naive CD4+ T cells from PBMCs, cultured in vitro. This sample's subset: naive CD4+ T cells isolated by negative enrichment. This chain joins TRBV6-5 and TRBJ1-6, with 7 bases that match TRBD1. This receptor was obtained from an adult with COVID-19. CDR3 coding DNA: TGTGCCAGCACTAGGGACAGTAATTCACCCCTCCACTTT. Translated: CASTRDSNSPLHF.